One sample yielded the 8 T cell receptor beta chains listed below, sequenced in a study of blood T cell repertoires in COVID-19. Only in-frame clones appear in the TCRdb table, and some are missing; sequencing was by immunoSEQ multiplex PCR. This sample has fewer than 200,000 clones, with roughly four fifths found just once. The sample taken for sequencing was peripheral blood. These TCRs come from a woman in her 70s with COVID-19, enrolled during active disease.

The chain recombines TRBV28 with TRBJ2-1; D is perhaps TRBD2 (6 bases). From germline, CDR1 is MDHEN and CDR2 SYDVKM. The CDR3 covers 14 residues. V gave up 2 bases and J gave up 4 bases, with 9 bases separating them. DNA for the CDR3: TGTGCCAGCAGTTTAAGGCTAGCGTACAATGAGCAGTTCTTC. It codes for CASSLRLAYNEQFF.

CDR3 loop: CATSRDPRGSYNEQFF. CDR3 DNA sequence: TGTGCCACCAGCAGAGACCCACGGGGTTCCTACAATGAGCAGTTCTTC. This chain links TRBV15 with TRBJ2-1, with D maybe TRBD2 (5 bases). CDR3 length: 16 amino acids. V was cut by 0 bases and J by 1 base, with 10 bases left in between. Germline loops: CDR1 LNHNV, CDR2 YYDKDF (reference sequence).

This rearrangement joins TRBV5-1 to TRBJ1-1, with D possibly TRBD1 on 6 matching bases. With 3 bases removed from V and 0 bases from J, the gap between germline ends came to 15 bases. The length of the CDR3 is 16 residues. Germline V gene lookup returns CDR1 SGHRS and CDR2 YFSETQ. Here the CDR3 DNA reads TGCGCCAGCAGCTACGTACAGGGATCGGTGAACACTGAAGCTTTCTTT. This translates into CASSYVQGSVNTEAFF.

V is TRBV28 and J is TRBJ1-2; D gene unclear. V was cut by 6 bases and J by 1 base, with 15 bases left in between. Germline values: CDR1 MDHEN, CDR2 SYDVKM. The CDR3 covers 15 residues. In nucleotides, the CDR3 is TGTGCCAGCAGGAATCTTGTAGCCGGTAACTATGGCTACACCTTC. Its translation is CASRNLVAGNYGYTF.

This chain uses TRBV7-2 with TRBJ1-6, with TRBD1 matching over 8 bases. After removal of 1 base from V and 9 bases from J, the junction contained 5 bases not matched to a gene. The CDR3 contains 15 residues. Germline V gene data show CDR1 as SGHTA and CDR2 as FQGNSA. CDR3 in amino acids: CASSLEGTGTSPLHF. The DNA for the CDR3 is TGTGCCAGCAGCTTAGAAGGGACAGGAACTTCACCCCTCCACTTT.

The chain couples TRBV14 to TRBJ2-1, with D hard to call. Germline V lookup: CDR1 SGHDN, CDR2 FVKESK. Trimming cost V 3 bases and J 4 bases, with 13 bases left between them. The length of the CDR3 is 15 residues. CDR3 coding DNA: TGTGCCAGCAGCCACCGTGGGCGAGTGTACAATGAGCAGTTCTTC. Translation gives CASSHRGRVYNEQFF.

V is TRBV24-1 and J is TRBJ2-1; 7 nucleotides align to TRBD1. Per germline, CDR1 KGHDR and CDR2 SFDVKD. The J segment lost 4 bases and the V segment lost 4 bases, leaving 9 bases of the junction unmatched. The CDR3 has 16 residues. The DNA for the CDR3 is TGTGCCACCAGTGAATTACGGGACAGCCCTTACAATGAGCAGTTCTTC. It codes for CATSELRDSPYNEQFF.

This clone was picked up a small number of times. The gene calls are TRBV7-9 and TRBJ2-2, with D possibly being TRBD2 (6 bases). V lost 3 bases and J 7 bases, leaving 15 bases between the germline ends. Germline V gives CDR1 SEHNR, CDR2 FQNEAQ (reference sequence). The CDR3 consists of 15 residues. The CDR3 protein is CASSFPGTRGGELFF. DNA of the CDR3: TGTGCCAGCAGCTTCCCCGGGACTCGGGGCGGGGAGCTGTTTTTT.